Presented here are 18 T cell receptor beta chains from one specimen sequenced in a study of T cells in Graves' hyperthyroidism and ophthalmopathy. There were TCR beta CDR3 regions amplified from RNA transcripts. Primed by the HTBI set, a first-round RT-PCR was run on the TCR CDR3. TCRdb independently ran MiXCR on the multiplex PCR reads; one entry per CDR3 protein. The sample carries around 690,000 distinct CDR3 sequences, around 15% recorded once. The sequencing sample was made of blood. All receptors come from a man between 45 and 60 years old with Graves' hyperthyroidism.

The chain employs TRBV4-1 and TRBJ2-2; no clear D gene. From germline, CDR1 is MGHRA and CDR2 YSYEKL. Trimming pared 0 bases from V and 4 bases from J, leaving 9 bases between. This CDR3 comprises 15 residues. For the CDR3, the DNA is TGCGCCAGCAGCCAAGATCGAGATACCACCGGGGAGCTGTTTTTT. Protein sequence: CASSQDRDTTGELFF.

There are a few counts of this clonotype. The chain links TRBV20-1 to TRBJ2-4; D might be TRBD2 (5 bases). V was pared by 4 bases and J by 2 bases, with 12 bases between. This CDR3 is 14 amino acids long. Germline CDR1 reads DFQATT; CDR2 reads SNEGSKA (reference sequence). CDR3 coding DNA: TGCAGTGCTACAGGACTGACCCCCAAAAACATTCAGTACTTC. Protein product: CSATGLTPKNIQYF.

This clonotype was found once. The rearrangement uses TRBV27 and TRBJ1-2; weak D call: TRBD1 (6 bases). The germline V and J ends were trimmed by 5 bases and 3 bases, with 13 bases remaining between them. Germline values: CDR1 MNHEY, CDR2 SMNVEV (reference sequence). The length of the CDR3 is 14 residues. The CDR3 sequence is CASSRNRADYGYTF. The CDR3 DNA sequence: TGTGCCAGCAGTAGAAACAGGGCTGACTATGGCTACACCTTC.

In its sample, this clonotype was seen many times. The chain links TRBV28 to TRBJ1-2; D is unclear. From germline, CDR1 is MDHEN and CDR2 SYDVKM. This CDR3 has 14 amino acids. V lost 5 bases and J 7 bases, leaving 17 bases between the germline ends. This CDR3 is CASSLRTAPSGYTF. The CDR3 DNA is TGTGCCAGCAGTCTACGGACGGCCCCGAGTGGCTACACCTTC.

This clonotype has more than one count but fewer than ten. This rearrangement joins TRBV7-9 to TRBJ2-4; TRBD2 matches 7 bases. From germline, CDR1 is SEHNR and CDR2 FQNEAQ (reference sequence). V was pared by 5 bases and J by 1 base, with 20 bases of the junction left unmatched. This CDR3 spans 20 amino acids. As DNA, the CDR3 is TGTGCCAGCAGCCGTAATAGAACTAGCGCAAACATCTTGGCCAAAAACATTCAGTACTTC. This sequence encodes CASSRNRTSANILAKNIQYF.

The V call is TRBV27, the J call TRBJ1-4; the D gene is possibly TRBD1 (5 bases). Germline-derived CDR1 and CDR2 are MNHEY and SMNVEV (reference sequence). The CDR3 covers 18 residues. Trimming shortened V by 2 bases and J by 6 bases, and 22 bases separated the two germline ends. Here the CDR3 DNA reads TGTGCCAGCAGTTTAACTCTCCCTCACAGGCGCTCGGATGAAAAACTGTTTTTT. Its translation is CASSLTLPHRRSDEKLFF.

The V call is TRBV11-2, the J call TRBJ2-3; possible D gene TRBD2, 5 bases. This CDR3 is 14 amino acids long. With 7 bases removed from V and 9 bases from J, the gap between germline ends came to 20 bases. Germline CDR1 SGHAT, CDR2 FQNNGV. CDR3 nucleotide sequence: TGTGCCAGCACCACTTGGACTGTCCCGGGGACGCAGTATTTT. Protein sequence: CASTTWTVPGTQYF. Together with reference TRBV11-2 and TRBJ2-3, the CDR3 gives the full variable domain: EAGVAQSPRYKIIEKRQSVAFWCNPISGHATLYWYQQILGQGPKLLIQFQNNGVVDDSQLPKDRFSAERLKGVDSTLKIQPAKLEDSAVYLCASTTWTVPGTQYFGPGTRLTVL.

This clonotype came up many times. The chain combines TRBV3-1 with TRBJ2-1; 7 bases are a match to TRBD2. CDR1 is LGHDT and CDR2 is YNNKEL in the germline V gene (reference sequence). The CDR3 has 15 amino acids. With V trimmed by 1 base and J by 8 bases, 8 bases remained unmatched. The CDR3: CASSQAGGRGDEQFF. DNA of the CDR3: TGTGCCAGCAGCCAAGCCGGGGGGAGGGGAGATGAGCAGTTCTTC.

This rearrangement joins TRBV29-1 to TRBJ2-2; 12 bases agree with TRBD1. This CDR3 is 18 amino acids long. After removal of 1 base from V and 5 bases from J, the junction contained 11 bases not matched to a gene. Germline lookup yields CDR1 SQVTM and CDR2 ANQGSEA. The DNA for the CDR3 is TGCAGCGTTGAAGCCACAGACCGGGACAGGGGGCGAACCGGGGAGCTGTTTTTT. It encodes CSVEATDRDRGRTGELFF.

This clonotype was detected ten times or more. This chain joins TRBV24-1 and TRBJ2-5; 9 nucleotides line up with TRBD1. The CDR3 loop spans 14 amino acids. Germline V gene lookup returns CDR1 KGHDR and CDR2 SFDVKD. V was pared by 1 base and J by 5 bases, with 1 base of the junction left unmatched. The CDR3 here is CATSDLGTGETQYF. DNA for the CDR3: TGTGCCACCAGTGATTTAGGGACAGGGGAGACCCAGTACTTC.

This clonotype was picked up many times. This chain uses TRBV30 with TRBJ1-5, with D unclear. Deletions cut 0 bases from V and 9 bases from J, with 6 bases between. The CDR3 runs to 11 residues. CDR1 and CDR2 (germline): GTSNPN, SVGIG (reference sequence). DNA of the CDR3: TGTGCCTGGAGTGTACTAGGGCCCCAGCATTTT. Its protein product is CAWSVLGPQHF.

This clonotype was counted only a few times. V is TRBV7-8 and J is TRBJ2-7, with 9 bases aligning to TRBD2. The CDR3 loop spans 15 amino acids. Germline CDR1 SGHVS, CDR2 FQNEAQ. Trimming at V came to 4 bases and at J to 2 bases, leaving 6 bases not matched to a gene. In DNA form, the CDR3 reads TGTGCCAGCAGCTCGAGTAGCGGGGGTACCTACGAGCAGTACTTC. It is translated as CASSSSSGGTYEQYF.

Comments on this clonotype: Just one base apart from a much larger clone, this may be a read error. The CDR3 ends on some other residue instead of the conserved phenylalanine or tryptophan, so this is likely a read error. J is TRBJ2-6 and V is TRBV14; D remains ambiguous. From germline, CDR1 is SGHDN and CDR2 FVKESK. This CDR3 is 15 amino acids long. Deletions cut 5 bases from V and 1 base from J, with 9 bases between. CDR3 nucleotide sequence: TGTGCCAGCAGCAAAGCCTTATCTGGGGCCAACGTCCTGACTTAC. Translating it yields CASSKALSGANVLTY.

This clonotype came up a few times. The chain employs TRBV28 and TRBJ1-1; no reliable D call. CDR1 is MDHEN, CDR2 SYDVKM, per germline. This CDR3 region has 13 residues. Trimming took off 6 bases at V and 1 base at J, with 9 bases between the two ends. CDR3 sequence: CASSPIANTEAFF. The DNA of the CDR3 is TGTGCCAGCAGCCCCATTGCGAACACTGAAGCTTTCTTT.

This clonotype has a count of ten or more. The chain couples TRBV7-9 to TRBJ2-3; 7 bases line up with TRBD2. Per the germline V gene, CDR1 is SEHNR and CDR2 is FQNEAQ (reference sequence). Trimming at V came to 3 bases and at J to 1 base, leaving 4 bases not matched to a gene. This CDR3 is built from 15 residues. The CDR3 DNA follows: TGTGCCAGCAGCTTGTTGGGGGGGGGCACAGATACGCAGTATTTT. Translating it yields CASSLLGGGTDTQYF.

This clonotype was seen only once. It may be a read error: a sequence one base away is much more abundant. The chain employs TRBV10-1 and TRBJ1-5; D remains ambiguous. The germline V and J ends were trimmed by 3 bases and 6 bases, with 15 bases remaining between them. The CDR3 totals 15 residues. Germline V lookup: CDR1 WNHNN, CDR2 SYGVQD (reference sequence). CDR3 loop: CASSDPDVWGQPQHF. CDR3 sequence (DNA): TGCGCCAGCAGTGATCCGGACGTGTGGGGTCAGCCCCAGCATTTT.

This clonotype was detected ten times or more. The gene calls are TRBV7-2 and TRBJ2-1; TRBD2 aligns across 8 bases. Germline V gene sequence: CDR1 SGHTA, CDR2 FQGNSA. The V segment lost 5 bases and the J segment 3 bases; nucleotides outside the gene matches: 6. This CDR3 spans 15 amino acids. Written as DNA, the CDR3 is TGTGCCAGCAGCCCCTGGACTAGCAGCTACAATGAGCAGTTCTTC. It yields the protein CASSPWTSSYNEQFF.

This clonotype has only a few counts. V gene TRBV20-1 combines with J gene TRBJ2-3; 7 bases fit TRBD2. The V and J ends lost 6 bases and 3 bases, in that order; junction bases with no gene match: 9. The CDR3 length is 14 residues. Per germline, CDR1 DFQATT and CDR2 SNEGSKA (reference sequence). The CDR3: CSARQTSRTDTQYF. For the CDR3, the DNA is TGCAGTGCCCGCCAGACTAGCCGAACAGATACGCAGTATTTT.